These 5 T cell receptor beta chains originate from one sample sequenced in a study of Ad26.COV2.S vaccination and SARS-CoV-2 variants (dated by TCRdb to the early 2020s). Libraries came from the immunoSEQ multiplex PCR assay. Entries here come from immuneACCESS through TCRdb and include only in-frame sequences with V and J called. Some clones fail to appear in such tables; in the studies checked, an unresolved V gene covers under half of the shortfall, and the cause of the remainder is unknown. Recorded for this sample are about 450,000 clones; nearly 90% of them occurred a single time. The ten top clones hold approximately 2.5% of the sample. Read against the paper, the sample's treatment or condition label means: some 20 received Ad26.COV2.S at low or high dose, single or two shots; roughly 5 received placebo; per-sample allocation not given. Repertoires of vaccine and placebo recipients were sequenced from samples taken on day 63 after the first injection.

This material consisted of peripheral blood, taken in a trial of Ad26.COV2.S vaccine versus placebo. These receptors all come from a person aged 18-65 years who received the Ad26.COV2.S COVID-19 vaccine or a placebo.

The gene calls are TRBV2 and TRBJ1-1; 7 bases are shared with TRBD1. Germline values: CDR1 SNHLY, CDR2 FYNNEI. V shed 6 bases and J 6 bases; nucleotides not matched to a gene: 7. The CDR3 consists of 13 residues. The CDR3 protein is CASSYRGAAEAFF. The CDR3 nucleotides read TGTGCCAGCAGCTACAGGGGTGCCGCTGAAGCTTTCTTT. Complete variable domain (other parts from reference TRBV2 and TRBJ1-1): EPEVTQTPSHQVTQMGQEVILRCVPISNHLYFYWYRQILGQKVEFLVSFYNNEISEKSEIFDDQFSVERPDGSNFTLKIRSTKLEDSAMYFCASSYRGAAEAFFGQGTRLTVV.

This sequence joins TRBV19 and TRBJ1-5; D gene unclear. Trimming stripped 2 bases from V and 2 bases from J, with 13 bases between. The germline V gene encodes CDR1 LNHDA and CDR2 SQIVND (reference sequence). This CDR3 comprises 16 residues. CDR3 sequence reads: CASSIRSQGGNQPQHF. The CDR3 DNA follows: TGTGCCAGTAGTATAAGGAGCCAAGGAGGCAATCAGCCCCAGCATTTT.

Worth noting for this clone: Other DNA sequences in this specimen translate into the identical CDR3. The V gene is TRBV5-1, the J gene TRBJ2-3; D is tentatively TRBD1 or TRBD2 (6 bases each). This CDR3 comprises 14 residues. Trimming stripped 2 bases from V and 0 bases from J, with 7 bases between. The V gene's germline CDR1 is SGHRS and CDR2 YFSETQ. In DNA, the CDR3 is TGCGCCAGCAGCTTCGGGGGCAGCACAGATACGCAGTATTTT. Its translation is CASSFGGSTDTQYF.

V gene TRBV5-1 combines with J gene TRBJ2-1; D remains ambiguous. CDR3 size: 14 residues. Trimming left V 0 bases short and J 5 bases short, with 9 bases between. Germline V gene lookup returns CDR1 SGHRS and CDR2 YFSETQ. CDR3: CASSLVGPDNEQFF. Written as DNA, the CDR3 is TGCGCCAGCAGCTTGGTTGGACCTGACAATGAGCAGTTCTTC.

The chain joins TRBV27 to TRBJ1-1, with D perhaps matching TRBD1 (5 bases). This CDR3 contains 12 residues. Germline CDR1 MNHEY, CDR2 SMNVEV (reference sequence). Trimming stripped 3 bases from V and 11 bases from J, with 13 bases between. This chain's CDR3 is CASSFFQGTAFF. CDR3 DNA: TGTGCCAGCAGTTTCTTTCAGGGAACGGCTTTCTTT.